The entry below gives a single T cell receptor beta chain sequence along with its context. From germline, CDR1 is SQVTM and CDR2 ANQGSEA. V shed 6 bases and J shed 0 bases, with 18 bases lying between them. The CDR3 covers 17 residues. These data belong to a study of blood T cell repertoires in COVID-19. In the authors' workflow: Estimation of nucleated cell counts relied on the amplification of reference gene primers. Clones were sequenced by immunoSEQ multiplex PCR, and TCRdb holds only the in-frame ones, with some missing. V and J calls and clone size follow that table, whereas D and trimming were derived from the DNA. There are 130,000 to 150,000 clones in the sample; over 75% occur only once, and around 8% lies in the top ten.

The chain employs TRBV29-1 and TRBJ2-6, with D perhaps matching TRBD2 (6 bases). The clonotype was recovered from an older woman with COVID-19, enrolled during active disease. The material sequenced was peripheral blood. For the CDR3, the DNA is TGCAGCGTAGCCAGCGGGCAGGCGATCTCTGGGGCCAACGTCCTGACTTTC. Translated: CSVASGQAISGANVLTF. The full variable domain, completed using reference TRBV29-1 and TRBJ2-6, is SAVISQKPSRDICQRGTSLTIQCQVDSQVTMMFWYRQQPGQSLTLIATANQGSEATYESGFVIDKFPISRPNLTFSTLTVSNMSPEDSSIYLCSVASGQAISGANVLTFGAGSRLTVL.